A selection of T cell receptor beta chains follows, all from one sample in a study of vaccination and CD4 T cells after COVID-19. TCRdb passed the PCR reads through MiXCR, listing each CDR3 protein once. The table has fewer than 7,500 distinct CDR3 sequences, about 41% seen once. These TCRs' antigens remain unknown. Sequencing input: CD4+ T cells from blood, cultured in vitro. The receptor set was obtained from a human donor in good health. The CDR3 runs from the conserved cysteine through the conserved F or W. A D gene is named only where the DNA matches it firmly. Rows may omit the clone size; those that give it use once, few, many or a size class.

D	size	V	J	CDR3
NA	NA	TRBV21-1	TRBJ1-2	CASLRADYGYTF
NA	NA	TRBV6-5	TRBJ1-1	CASSYNLGAFF
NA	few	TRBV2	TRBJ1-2	CASSEDPGSNYGYTF
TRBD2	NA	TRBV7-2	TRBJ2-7	CASSTRLAGTYEQYF
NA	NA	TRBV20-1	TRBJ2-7	CSARSRIYEQYF
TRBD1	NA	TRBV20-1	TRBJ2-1	CSALEGTGSYNEQFF
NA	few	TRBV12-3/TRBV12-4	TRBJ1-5	CASRTGPHQPQHF
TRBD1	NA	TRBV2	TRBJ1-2	CASSEAAGGDYGYTF
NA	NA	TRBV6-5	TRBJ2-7	CASSYSKARIHEQYF
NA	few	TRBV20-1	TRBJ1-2	CSAQNQNRDNYGYTF
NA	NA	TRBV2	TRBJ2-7	CASNPEQGYF
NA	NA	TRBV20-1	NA	CSASGGPGEQYF
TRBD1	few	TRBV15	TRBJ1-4	CATQTGGNEKLFF
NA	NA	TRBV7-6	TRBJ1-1	CASSSDRNTEAFF
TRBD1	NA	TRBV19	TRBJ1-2	CARRDREDEFYGYTF
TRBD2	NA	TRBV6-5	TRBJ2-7	CASSYGTSGTYEQYF
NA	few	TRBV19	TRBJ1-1	CASSIAVGEAFF
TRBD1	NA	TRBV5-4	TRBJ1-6	CASSLTGAANSPLHF